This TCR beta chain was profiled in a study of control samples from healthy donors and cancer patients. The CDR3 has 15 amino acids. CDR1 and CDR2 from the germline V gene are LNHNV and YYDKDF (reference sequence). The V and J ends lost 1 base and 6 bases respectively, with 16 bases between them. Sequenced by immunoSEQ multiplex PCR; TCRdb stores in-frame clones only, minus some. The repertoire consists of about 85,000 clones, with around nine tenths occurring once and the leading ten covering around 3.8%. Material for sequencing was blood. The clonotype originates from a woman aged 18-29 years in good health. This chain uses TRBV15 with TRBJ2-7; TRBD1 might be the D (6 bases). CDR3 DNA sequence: TGTGCCACCAGCAGAGGGGGACAAGGGGGAAGCGAGCAGTACTTC. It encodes CATSRGGQGGSEQYF.